This TCR beta chain came from a study of shared clonotypes between healthy human individuals. About the study: Three plates each covered CD4 naive and memory; CD8 naive two, CD8 memory one.

A note on this clone: Its target is unknown.

Several immunoSEQ 96-well plates shared each subset's DNA, each plate a replicate. Sequenced by immunoSEQ multiplex PCR; TCRdb stores in-frame clones only, minus some. Counted here are fewer than 400,000 clones, under 80% occurring once; the ten biggest clones make up around a tenth. Study-wide results and limits: Generation of non-shared clonotypes was less probable than generation of clonotypes shared by all four donors.

The germline V gene has CDR1 SGDLS and CDR2 YYNGEE. V gave up 0 bases and J gave up 3 bases, with 19 bases separating them. The CDR3 spans 18 residues. The chain carries TRBV9 and TRBJ1-3; TRBD1 might be the D (6 bases). Sequences were obtained from memory CD4+ T cells sorted from blood. The subset was: CD45RA-negative fraction. The sequence was obtained from a man aged 25 to 40 in good health. The CDR3 nucleotides are TGTGCCAGCAGCGTAGGGGTCGGCGGCAGGGGTAGTGGAAACACCATATATTTT. This sequence encodes CASSVGVGGRGSGNTIYF.